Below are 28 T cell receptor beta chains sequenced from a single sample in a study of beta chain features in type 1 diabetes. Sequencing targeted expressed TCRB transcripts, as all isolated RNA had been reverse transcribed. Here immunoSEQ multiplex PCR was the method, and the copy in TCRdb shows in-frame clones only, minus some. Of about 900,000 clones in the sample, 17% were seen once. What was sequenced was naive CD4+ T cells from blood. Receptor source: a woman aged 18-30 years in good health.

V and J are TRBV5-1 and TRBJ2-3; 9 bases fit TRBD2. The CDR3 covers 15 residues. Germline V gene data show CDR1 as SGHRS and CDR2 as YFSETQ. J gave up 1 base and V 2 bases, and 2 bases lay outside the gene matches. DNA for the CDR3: TGCGCCAGCAGCTTCCAGCGGGAGGGCACAGATACGCAGTATTTT. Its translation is CASSFQREGTDTQYF.

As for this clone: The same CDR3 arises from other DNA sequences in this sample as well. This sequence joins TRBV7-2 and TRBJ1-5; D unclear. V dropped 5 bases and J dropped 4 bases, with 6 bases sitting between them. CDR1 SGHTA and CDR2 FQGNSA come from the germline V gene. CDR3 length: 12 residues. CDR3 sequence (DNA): TGTGCCAGCAGCCGATTAAATCAGCCCCAGCATTTT. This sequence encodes CASSRLNQPQHF.

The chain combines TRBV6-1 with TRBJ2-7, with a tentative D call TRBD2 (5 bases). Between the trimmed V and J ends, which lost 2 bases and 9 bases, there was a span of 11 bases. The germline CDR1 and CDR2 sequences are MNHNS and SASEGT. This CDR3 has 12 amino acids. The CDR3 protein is CASSEPTEGQYF. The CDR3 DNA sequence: TGTGCCAGCAGTGAACCAACTGAGGGGCAGTACTTC.

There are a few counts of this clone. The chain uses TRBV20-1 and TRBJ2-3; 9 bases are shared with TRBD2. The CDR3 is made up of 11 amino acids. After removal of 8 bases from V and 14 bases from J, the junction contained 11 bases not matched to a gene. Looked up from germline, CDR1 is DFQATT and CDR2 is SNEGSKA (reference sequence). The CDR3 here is CSPGEREVGYF. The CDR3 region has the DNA TGCAGTCCGGGCGAGCGGGAGGTAGGGTATTTT.

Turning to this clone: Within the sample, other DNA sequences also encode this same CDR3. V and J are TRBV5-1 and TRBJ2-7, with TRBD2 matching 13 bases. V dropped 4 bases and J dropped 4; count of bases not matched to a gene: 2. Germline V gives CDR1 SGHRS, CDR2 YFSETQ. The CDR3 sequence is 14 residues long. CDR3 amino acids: CASSRTSGSYEQYF. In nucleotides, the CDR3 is TGCGCCAGCAGCCGGACTAGCGGGAGTTACGAGCAGTACTTC.

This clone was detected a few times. The CDR3 protein is CASSHSAGNYGYTF. The CDR3 coding sequence is TGTGCCAGCAGCCATTCTGCAGGGAACTATGGCTACACCTTC. The genes are TRBV14 and TRBJ1-2; a possible D gene is TRBD1 (5 bases). CDR1 SGHDN and CDR2 FVKESK come from the germline V gene. The CDR3 loop spans 14 amino acids. V dropped 3 bases and J dropped 2 bases, with 10 bases sitting between them.

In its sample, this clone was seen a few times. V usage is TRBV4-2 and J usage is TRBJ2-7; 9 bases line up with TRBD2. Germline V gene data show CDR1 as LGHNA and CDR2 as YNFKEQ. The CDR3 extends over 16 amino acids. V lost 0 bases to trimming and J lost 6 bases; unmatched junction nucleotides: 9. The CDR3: CASSQERAGGLSEQYF. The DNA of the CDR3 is TGTGCCAGCAGCCAAGAGAGGGCGGGAGGGCTCTCCGAGCAGTACTTC.

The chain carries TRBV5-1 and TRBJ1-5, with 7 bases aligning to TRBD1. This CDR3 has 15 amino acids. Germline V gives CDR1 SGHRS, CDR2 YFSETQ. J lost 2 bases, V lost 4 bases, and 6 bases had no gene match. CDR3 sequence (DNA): TGCGCCAGCAGCATGACAGGGAATGGCAATCAGCCCCAGCATTTT. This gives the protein CASSMTGNGNQPQHF.

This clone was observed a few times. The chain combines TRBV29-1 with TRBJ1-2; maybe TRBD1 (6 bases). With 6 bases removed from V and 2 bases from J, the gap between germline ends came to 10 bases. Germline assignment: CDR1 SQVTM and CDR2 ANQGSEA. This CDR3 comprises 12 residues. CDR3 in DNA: TGCAGCGTGGCCGGGACAAACTATGGCTACACCTTC. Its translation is CSVAGTNYGYTF.

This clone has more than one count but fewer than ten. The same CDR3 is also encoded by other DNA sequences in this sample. The CDR3 sequence: CASSLDTDTQYF. CDR3 in DNA: TGTGCCAGCAGTTTGGACACAGATACGCAGTATTTT. The chain combines TRBV28 with TRBJ2-3; unclear D gene. This CDR3 comprises 12 residues. Trimming took off 3 bases at V and 2 bases at J, with 3 bases between the two ends. Germline V CDR1 and CDR2: MDHEN, SYDVKM. The variable domain in full, with the rest retrieved from reference TRBV28 and TRBJ2-3, is DVKVTQSSRYLVKRTGEKVFLECVQDMDHENMFWYRQDPGLGLRLIYFSYDVKMKEKGDIPEGYSVSREKKERFSLILESASTNQTSMYLCASSLDTDTQYFGPGTRLTVL.

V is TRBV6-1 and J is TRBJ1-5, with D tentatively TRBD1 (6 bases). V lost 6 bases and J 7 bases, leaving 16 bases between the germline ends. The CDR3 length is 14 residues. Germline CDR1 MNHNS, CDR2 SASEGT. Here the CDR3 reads CASRTGSRGQPQHF. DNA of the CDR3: TGTGCCAGCAGAACAGGATCCAGGGGCCAGCCCCAGCATTTT.

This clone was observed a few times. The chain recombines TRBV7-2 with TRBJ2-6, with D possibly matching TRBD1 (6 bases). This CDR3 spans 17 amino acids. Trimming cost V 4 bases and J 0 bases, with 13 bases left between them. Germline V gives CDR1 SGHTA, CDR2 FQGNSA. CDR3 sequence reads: CASSSFGQFSGANVLTF. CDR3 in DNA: TGTGCCAGCAGCTCTTTCGGACAGTTCTCTGGGGCCAACGTCCTGACTTTC.

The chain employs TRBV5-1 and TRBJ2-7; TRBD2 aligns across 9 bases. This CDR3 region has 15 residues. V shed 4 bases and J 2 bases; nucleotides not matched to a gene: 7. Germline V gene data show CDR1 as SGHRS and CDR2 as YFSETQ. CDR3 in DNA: TGCGCCAGCAGCGGGCTGGCGGGAGGGCCCTACGAGCAGTACTTC. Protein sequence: CASSGLAGGPYEQYF.

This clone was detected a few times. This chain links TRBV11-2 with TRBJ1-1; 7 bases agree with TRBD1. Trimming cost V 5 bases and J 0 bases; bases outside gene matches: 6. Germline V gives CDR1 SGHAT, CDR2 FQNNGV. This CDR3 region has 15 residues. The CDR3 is CASSTRQGLNTEAFF. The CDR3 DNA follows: TGTGCCAGCAGCACACGACAGGGCTTGAACACTGAAGCTTTCTTT.

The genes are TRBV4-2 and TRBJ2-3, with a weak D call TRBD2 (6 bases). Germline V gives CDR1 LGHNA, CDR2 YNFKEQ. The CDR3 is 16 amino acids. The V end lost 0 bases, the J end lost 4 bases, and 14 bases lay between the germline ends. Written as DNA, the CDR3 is TGTGCCAGCAGCCAAGAGGGAGCGGGCGGTTCAGATACGCAGTATTTT. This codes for CASSQEGAGGSDTQYF.

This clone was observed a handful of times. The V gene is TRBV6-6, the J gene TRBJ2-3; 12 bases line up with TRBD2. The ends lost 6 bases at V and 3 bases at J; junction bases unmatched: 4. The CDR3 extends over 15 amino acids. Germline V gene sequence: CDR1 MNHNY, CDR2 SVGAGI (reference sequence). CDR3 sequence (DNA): TGTGCCAGCAGAATACTAGCGGGAGGTACAGATACGCAGTATTTT. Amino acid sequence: CASRILAGGTDTQYF.

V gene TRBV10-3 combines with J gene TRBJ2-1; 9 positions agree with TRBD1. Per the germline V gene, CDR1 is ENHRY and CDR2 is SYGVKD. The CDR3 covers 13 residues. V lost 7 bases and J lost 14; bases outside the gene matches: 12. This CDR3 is CAITQGQGTSEFF. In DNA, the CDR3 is TGTGCCATCACCCAAGGACAGGGGACCTCAGAGTTCTTC.

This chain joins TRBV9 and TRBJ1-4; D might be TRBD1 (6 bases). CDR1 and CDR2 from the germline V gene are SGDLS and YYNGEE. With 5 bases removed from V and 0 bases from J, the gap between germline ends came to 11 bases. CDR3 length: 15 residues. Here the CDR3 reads CASSLGAATNEKLFF. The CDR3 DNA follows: TGTGCCAGCAGTCTGGGGGCGGCAACTAATGAAAAACTGTTTTTT.

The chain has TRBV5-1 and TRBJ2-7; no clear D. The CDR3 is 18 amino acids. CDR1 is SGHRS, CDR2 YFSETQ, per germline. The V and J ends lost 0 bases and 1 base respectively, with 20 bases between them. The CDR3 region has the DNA TGCGCCAGCAGCTTGGGATTCGGTACCCCGCTTCTATCCTACGAGCAGTACTTC. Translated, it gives CASSLGFGTPLLSYEQYF.

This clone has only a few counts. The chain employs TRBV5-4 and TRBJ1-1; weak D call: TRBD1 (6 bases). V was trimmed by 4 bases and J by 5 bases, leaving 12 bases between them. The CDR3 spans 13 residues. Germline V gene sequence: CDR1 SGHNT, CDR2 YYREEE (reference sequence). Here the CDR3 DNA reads TGTGCCAGCAGCAAATCAGGGGCGACTGAAGCTTTCTTT. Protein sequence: CASSKSGATEAFF.

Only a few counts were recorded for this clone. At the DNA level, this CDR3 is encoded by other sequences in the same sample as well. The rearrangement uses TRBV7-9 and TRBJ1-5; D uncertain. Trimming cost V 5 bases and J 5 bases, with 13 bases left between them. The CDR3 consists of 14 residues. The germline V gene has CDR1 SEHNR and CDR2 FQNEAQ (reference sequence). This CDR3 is CASSEPGPYQPQHF. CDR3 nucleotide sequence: TGTGCCAGCAGCGAACCGGGCCCATATCAGCCCCAGCATTTT.

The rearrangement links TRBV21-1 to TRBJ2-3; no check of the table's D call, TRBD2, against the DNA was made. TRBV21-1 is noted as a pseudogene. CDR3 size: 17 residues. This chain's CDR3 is CASSKEAAGETPDTQYF. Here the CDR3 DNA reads TGTGCCAGCAGCAAAGAGGCTGCGGGAGAAACCCCAGATACGCAGTATTTT.

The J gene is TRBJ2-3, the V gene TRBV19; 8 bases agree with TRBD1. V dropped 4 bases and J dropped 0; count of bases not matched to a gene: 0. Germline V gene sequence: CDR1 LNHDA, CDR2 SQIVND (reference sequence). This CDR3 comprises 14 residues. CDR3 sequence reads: CASSNRGSTDTQYF. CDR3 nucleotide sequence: TGTGCCAGTAGTAACAGGGGGAGCACAGATACGCAGTATTTT.

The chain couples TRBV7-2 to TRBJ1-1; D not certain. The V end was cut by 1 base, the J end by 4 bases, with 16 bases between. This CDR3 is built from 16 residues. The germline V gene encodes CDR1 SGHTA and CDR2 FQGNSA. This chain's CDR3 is CASSLDRPGRSTEAFF. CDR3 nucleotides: TGTGCCAGCAGCTTAGACCGGCCGGGCAGAAGCACTGAAGCTTTCTTT.

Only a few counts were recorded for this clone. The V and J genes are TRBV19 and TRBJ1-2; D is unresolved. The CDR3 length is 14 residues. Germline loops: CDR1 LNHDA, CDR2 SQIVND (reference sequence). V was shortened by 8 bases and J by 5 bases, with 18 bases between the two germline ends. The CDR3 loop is CASSMGREFYGYTF. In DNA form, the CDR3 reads TGTGCCAGTTCGATGGGCAGAGAGTTTTATGGCTACACCTTC.

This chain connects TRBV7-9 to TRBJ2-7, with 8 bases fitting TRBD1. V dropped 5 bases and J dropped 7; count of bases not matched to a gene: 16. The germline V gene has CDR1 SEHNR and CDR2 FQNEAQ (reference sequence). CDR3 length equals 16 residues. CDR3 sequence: CASSPGGDRPYREQYF. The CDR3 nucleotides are TGTGCCAGCAGCCCAGGTGGGGACAGGCCTTATAGAGAGCAGTACTTC.

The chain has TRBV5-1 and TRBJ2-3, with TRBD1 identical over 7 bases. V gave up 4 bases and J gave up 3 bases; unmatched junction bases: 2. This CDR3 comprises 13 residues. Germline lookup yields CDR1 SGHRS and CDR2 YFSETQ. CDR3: CASSKGATDTQYF. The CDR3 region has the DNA TGCGCCAGCAGCAAGGGGGCGACAGATACGCAGTATTTT.

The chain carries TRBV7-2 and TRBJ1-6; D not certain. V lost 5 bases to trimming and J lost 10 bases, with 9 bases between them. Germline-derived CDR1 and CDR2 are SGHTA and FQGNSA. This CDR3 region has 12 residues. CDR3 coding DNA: TGTGCCAGCAGCACGGACGACTCACCCCTCCACTTT. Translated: CASSTDDSPLHF.